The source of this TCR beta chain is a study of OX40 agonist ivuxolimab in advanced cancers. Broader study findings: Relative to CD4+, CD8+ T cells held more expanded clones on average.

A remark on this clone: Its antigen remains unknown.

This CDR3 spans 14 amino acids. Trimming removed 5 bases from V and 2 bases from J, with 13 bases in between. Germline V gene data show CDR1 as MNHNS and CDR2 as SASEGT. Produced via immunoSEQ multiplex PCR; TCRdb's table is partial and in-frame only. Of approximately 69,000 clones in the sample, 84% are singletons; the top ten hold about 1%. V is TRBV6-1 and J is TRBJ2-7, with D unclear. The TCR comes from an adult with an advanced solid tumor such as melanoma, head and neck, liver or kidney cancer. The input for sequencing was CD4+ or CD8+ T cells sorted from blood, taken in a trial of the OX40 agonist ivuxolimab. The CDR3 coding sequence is TGTGCCAGCAGTTTCCTCACTGGGGCCTACGAGCAGTACTTC. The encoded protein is CASSFLTGAYEQYF.